A single sample gave rise to the 13 T cell receptor beta chains below, sequenced in a study of cytotoxic CD8 clonotypes in ibrutinib-treated CLL. The repertoire was sequenced with immunoSEQ multiplex PCR; TCRdb's copy has only in-frame clones and lacks some. The table lists approximately 200,000 clones, over 60% of them singletons. Sequencing used PBMCs, obtained after 24 months of ibrutinib treatment. Receptors originate from a human donor with chronic lymphocytic leukemia.

V and J are TRBV6-5 and TRBJ1-4; tentatively, D is TRBD1 (5 bases). Trimming took off 2 bases at V and 0 bases at J, with 7 bases between the two ends. Looked up from germline, CDR1 is MNHEY and CDR2 is SVGAGI. The CDR3 totals 15 residues. This CDR3 reads CASSYAGPTNEKLFF. CDR3 sequence (DNA): TGTGCCAGCAGTTACGCGGGGCCAACTAATGAAAAACTGTTTTTT.

The rearrangement links TRBV5-1 to TRBJ2-3; D perhaps matches TRBD1 (5 bases). This CDR3 has 17 residues. Trimming removed 1 base at V and 2 bases at J, with 17 bases between. The germline gives CDR1 SGHRS, CDR2 YFSETQ. As DNA, the CDR3 is TGCGCCAGCAGCTTGTGGTCAGGGAAGGCGGCCACAGATACGCAGTATTTT. Its translation is CASSLWSGKAATDTQYF.

The chain has TRBV27 and TRBJ2-1; no clear D. The CDR3 consists of 15 residues. Germline V CDR1 and CDR2: MNHEY, SMNVEV (reference sequence). V was shortened by 2 bases and J by 0 bases, with 8 bases between the two germline ends. The CDR3: CASSLPQNSYNEQFF. For the CDR3, the DNA is TGTGCCAGCAGTTTACCACAGAACTCCTACAATGAGCAGTTCTTC.

This clone was detected once. The genes are TRBV19 and TRBJ2-5; D not resolved. V gave up 2 bases and J gave up 0 bases, with 7 bases separating them. Germline CDR1 LNHDA, CDR2 SQIVND (reference sequence). The CDR3 length is 14 residues. DNA for the CDR3: TGTGCCAGTAGTATAAGGACCTACCAAGAGACCCAGTACTTC. Translated: CASSIRTYQETQYF.

This chain connects TRBV5-1 to TRBJ2-7, with 7 bases matching TRBD1. With V trimmed by 3 bases and J by 5 bases, 8 bases remained unmatched. The germline V gene encodes CDR1 SGHRS and CDR2 YFSETQ. The CDR3 consists of 14 residues. CDR3 sequence (DNA): TGCGCCAGCAGCTCCTACACAGGGGCCGACGAGCAGTACTTC. As protein: CASSSYTGADEQYF.

The V and J genes are TRBV18 and TRBJ2-7; 13 bases are shared with TRBD2. The CDR3 loop spans 15 amino acids. J lost 5 bases, V lost 3 bases, and 4 bases had no gene match. Germline lookup yields CDR1 KGHSH and CDR2 LQKENI. The CDR3 region is CASSPGTSGTNEQYF. The CDR3 DNA reads TGTGCCAGCTCACCCGGGACTAGCGGGACGAACGAGCAGTACTTC. Using reference TRBV18 and TRBJ2-7 for the parts outside the CDR3, the full variable domain is NAGVMQNPRHLVRRRGQEARLRCSPMKGHSHVYWYRQLPEEGLKFMVYLQKENIIDESGMPKERFSAEFPKEGPSILRIQQVVRGDSAAYFCASSPGTSGTNEQYFGPGTRLTVT.

The chain recombines TRBV18 with TRBJ2-1; the D is unclear. Germline V gene lookup returns CDR1 KGHSH and CDR2 LQKENI. The ends were cut back, 0 bases at V and 8 bases at J, with 8 bases in the middle. The CDR3 spans 13 residues. The DNA for the CDR3 is TGTGCCAGCTCACCACCTTCCAGCGATGAGCAGTTCTTC. It translates to CASSPPSSDEQFF.

This rearrangement joins TRBV9 to TRBJ2-1, with a weak D call TRBD2 (6 bases). In germline, CDR1 is SGDLS, CDR2 YYNGEE. Deletions cut 2 bases from V and 6 bases from J, with 12 bases between. This CDR3 spans 14 amino acids. CDR3 sequence reads: CASSVSGRLNEQFF. The CDR3 region has the DNA TGTGCCAGCAGCGTCTCGGGGAGGCTCAATGAGCAGTTCTTC.

The chain employs TRBV5-1 and TRBJ1-5; weak D call: TRBD1 (5 bases). Germline CDR1 is SGHRS and CDR2 is YFSETQ. This CDR3 contains 15 residues. Trimming removed 2 bases from V and 2 bases from J, with 11 bases in between. This chain's CDR3 is CASSFGGSGNQPQHF. In nucleotides, the CDR3 is TGCGCCAGCAGCTTCGGGGGATCAGGCAATCAGCCCCAGCATTTT.

CDR3 amino acids: CATSSRTGEDLQYF. The DNA of the CDR3 is TGTGCCACCAGCAGTAGGACAGGGGAGGACCTGCAGTATTTT. The rearrangement joins TRBV15 to TRBJ2-3; TRBD1 matches at 9 bases. CDR3 length equals 14 residues. With 3 bases clipped from V and 11 bases from J, the junction kept 9 bases outside the gene matches. Germline CDR1 is LNHNV and CDR2 is YYDKDF (reference sequence). The full variable domain, rest sourced from reference TRBV15 and TRBJ2-3, is DAMVIQNPRYQVTQFGKPVTLSCSQTLNHNVMYWYQQKSSQAPKLLFHYYDKDFNNEADTPDNFQSRRPNTSFCFLDIRSPGLGDTAMYLCATSSRTGEDLQYFGPGTRLTVL.

V usage is TRBV7-9 and J usage is TRBJ2-5; 9 positions agree with TRBD1. The germline V gene encodes CDR1 SEHNR and CDR2 FQNEAQ (reference sequence). This CDR3 comprises 14 residues. The trim removed 6 bases at V and 3 bases at J, leaving 5 bases unmatched. The CDR3 loop reads CASRQGALEETQYF. Written as DNA, the CDR3 is TGTGCCAGCAGACAGGGGGCGCTTGAAGAGACCCAGTACTTC.

This clone was counted once. The chain combines TRBV6-5 with TRBJ2-7; the D is unclear. Germline CDR1 and CDR2: MNHEY and SVGAGI. Trimming took 0 bases from V and 4 from J, leaving 16 bases between them. The CDR3 is made up of 16 amino acids. The CDR3 DNA is TGTGCCAGCAGTTACTCGATTCAAAGCCTACTGTACGAGCAGTACTTC. As protein: CASSYSIQSLLYEQYF.

The chain couples TRBV25-1 to TRBJ2-7, with D possibly matching TRBD2 (5 bases). Germline loops: CDR1 MGHDK, CDR2 SYGVNS. V was pared by 10 bases and J by 0 bases, with 13 bases between. The CDR3 length is 13 residues. The CDR3 coding sequence is TGTGCCACCCGTGCGGGCAGCTCCTACGAGCAGTACTTC. As protein: CATRAGSSYEQYF.